The 9 T cell receptor beta chains below come from one sample, sequenced in a study of T cell responses to AZD1222 COVID-19 vaccine. This table comes from immunoSEQ multiplex PCR, and its TCRdb copy is limited to in-frame clones, with some not included. The profile shows about 110,000 clones, roughly 93% of them singletons. Source: peripheral blood, taken 28 days after the second AZD1222 dose. The source of these receptors is an adult who received the AZD1222 COVID-19 vaccine.

V and J are TRBV5-4 and TRBJ1-1; D not resolved. V lost 4 bases and J 0 bases, leaving 13 bases between the germline ends. The germline CDR1 and CDR2 sequences are SGHNT and YYREEE (reference sequence). CDR3 length equals 15 residues. The CDR3 nucleotides read TGTGCCAGCAGCCCGACGTCGGTTATGAACACTGAAGCTTTCTTT. It translates to CASSPTSVMNTEAFF.

Worth noting for this clone: The conserved phenylalanine or tryptophan normally closing the CDR3 is absent here, so this likely arose from a read error. The DNA is omitted, as the CDR3 cannot be located on it reliably, and the CDR3 follows TCRdb's listing. The chain carries TRBV7-9 and TRBJ1-5. The CDR3 spans 12 amino acids, including both terminal residues. Germline V CDR1 and CDR2: SEHNR, FQNEAQ (reference sequence). Here the CDR3 reads CASSSEVGPISI.

This chain's CDR3 is CASSLRSGQVNTEAFF. DNA for the CDR3: TGTGCCAGCAGCTTAAGGTCGGGACAGGTGAACACTGAAGCTTTCTTT. The chain has TRBV7-2 and TRBJ1-1, with 8 bases fitting TRBD1. Looked up from germline, CDR1 is SGHTA and CDR2 is FQGNSA. Trimming took 2 bases from V and 0 from J; bases not matched to a gene: 5. The CDR3 covers 16 residues.

The CDR3 nucleotides are TGTGCCAGCAGTTACACCCTAGCCAATGAGCAGTTCTTC. Protein product: CASSYTLANEQFF. This chain connects TRBV6-5 to TRBJ2-1; TRBD2 might be the D (5 bases). This CDR3 region has 13 residues. V was clipped by 2 bases and J by 6 bases, with 8 bases between them. Per germline, CDR1 MNHEY and CDR2 SVGAGI.

The chain recombines TRBV10-1 with TRBJ2-1; TRBD1 matches at 11 bases. Germline assignment: CDR1 WNHNN and CDR2 SYGVQD (reference sequence). V lost 10 bases, J lost 7 bases, and 3 bases stayed unmatched. This CDR3 region has 12 residues. The CDR3 spells CATGQGVNEQFF. Here the CDR3 DNA reads TGCGCCACGGGACAGGGGGTGAATGAGCAGTTCTTC.

CDR3 coding DNA: TGTGCCAGCTCACTGGGGTGGTCCCCTGACGAGCAGTACTTC. Translating it yields CASSLGWSPDEQYF. The chain couples TRBV18 to TRBJ2-7; D gene ambiguous. The germline V gene encodes CDR1 KGHSH and CDR2 LQKENI. Trimming removed 4 bases from V and 5 bases from J, with 15 bases in between. The CDR3 runs 14 residues.

This chain links TRBV10-3 with TRBJ1-2; the match to TRBD1 covers 9 bases. CDR1 and CDR2 from the germline V gene are ENHRY and SYGVKD. This CDR3 is built from 14 residues. V lost 8 bases to trimming and J lost 5 bases; unmatched junction nucleotides: 9. The CDR3 spells CAIRLTDRGYGYTF. CDR3 nucleotides: TGTGCCATCCGGTTGACTGACAGGGGGTATGGCTACACCTTC.

The CDR3 sequence is CASSTPFSTDTQYF. The CDR3 coding sequence is TGTGCCAGCAGTACACCCTTTAGCACAGATACGCAGTATTTT. The gene calls are TRBV27 and TRBJ2-3; D uncertain. CDR3 length equals 14 residues. The V gene's germline CDR1 is MNHEY and CDR2 SMNVEV (reference sequence). The V end lost 5 bases, the J end lost 0 bases, and 9 bases lay between the germline ends.

The chain links TRBV12-3 or TRBV12-4 to TRBJ1-2; 8 bases agree with TRBD1. This CDR3 region has 13 residues. Trimming removed 3 bases from V and 9 bases from J; junction bases left unmatched: 6. CDR3 protein: CASSLDRESSYTF. For the CDR3, the DNA is TGTGCCAGCAGTTTGGACAGGGAGTCGAGCTACACCTTC.